The 8 T cell receptor beta chains given below trace back to one sample, sequenced in a study of Graves' ophthalmopathy and Graves' hyperthyroidism. Transcripts of RNA were the source for amplifying TCR beta CDR3 regions. First-round RT-PCR with HTBI primers preceded a second-round multiplex PCR. MiXCR, run by TCRdb on the multiplex PCR reads, gives a single entry per CDR3 protein. The table includes about 380,000 distinct CDR3 sequences, 15% detected once. Input material: peripheral blood. These receptors were collected from a young woman with stable Graves' hyperthyroidism.

This clonotype appeared many times. The gene calls are TRBV12-3 or TRBV12-4 and TRBJ2-7; maybe TRBD1 (5 bases). This CDR3 is 12 amino acids long. Deletions cut 5 bases from V and 7 bases from J, with 12 bases between. The CDR3 DNA reads as TGTGCCAGCAGTCGATCAGGGTATGAGCAGTACTTC. Its translation: CASSRSGYEQYF.

This clonotype turned up a few times. This chain joins TRBV6-5 and TRBJ1-2, with D perhaps TRBD1 (5 bases). The V gene's germline CDR1 is MNHEY and CDR2 SVGAGI. V lost 3 bases, J lost 7 bases, and 12 bases lay in between. CDR3 length: 13 residues. CDR3 bases: TGTGCCAGCAGTTATCCCTCGGGGGGTGGCTACACCTTC. This codes for CASSYPSGGGYTF.

This clonotype was seen a few times. This chain links TRBV20-1 with TRBJ1-1; D not certain. The ends were cut back, 0 bases at V and 2 bases at J, with 13 bases in the middle. The CDR3 sequence is 15 residues long. The germline CDR1 and CDR2 sequences are DFQATT and SNEGSKA (reference sequence). The CDR3 here is CSARDLVLGNTEAFF. The CDR3 DNA reads as TGCAGTGCTAGAGATTTGGTCCTGGGAAACACTGAAGCTTTCTTT.

This clonotype was counted ten times or more. V usage is TRBV7-8 and J usage is TRBJ2-7; the D gene is possibly TRBD1 (5 bases). The CDR3 is made up of 14 amino acids. V was cut by 1 base and J by 2 bases, with 9 bases left in between. Germline CDR1 and CDR2: SGHVS and FQNEAQ. CDR3 DNA: TGTGCCAGCAGCTTAGTGGACACTACCTACGAGCAGTACTTC. Translating it yields CASSLVDTTYEQYF.

This clonotype was detected a few times. The rearrangement uses TRBV6-2 or TRBV6-3 and TRBJ2-5, with 14 bases fitting TRBD2. The CDR3 has 16 amino acids. The germline V gene has CDR1 MNHEY and CDR2 SVGEGT. The V and J ends lost 0 bases and 5 bases, in that order; junction bases with no gene match: 2. CDR3 coding DNA: TGTGCCAGCAGTTACTCGACTAGCGGGGGGGCCGAGACCCAGTACTTC. Amino acids: CASSYSTSGGAETQYF.

This clonotype was counted many times. The chain recombines TRBV12-3 or TRBV12-4 with TRBJ1-1, with TRBD1 matching over 11 bases. The trim removed 7 bases at V and 5 bases at J, leaving 12 bases unmatched. This CDR3 has 16 residues. CDR3 DNA: TGTGCCAGCAACCTCATATGGGGACAGGGGGTTACTGAAGCTTTCTTT. Translated, it gives CASNLIWGQGVTEAFF.

This clonotype has a count of ten or more. This rearrangement joins TRBV29-1 to TRBJ1-1; no reliable D call. The CDR3 is 11 amino acids. V was pared by 4 bases and J by 7 bases, with 10 bases between. Germline CDR1 reads SQVTM; CDR2 reads ANQGSEA. The chain's CDR3 is CSVVSGSEAFF. CDR3 DNA sequence: TGCAGCGTTGTTAGCGGCAGTGAAGCTTTCTTT.

This clonotype was counted ten times or more. The chain carries TRBV6-5 and TRBJ2-5; TRBD2 agrees at 11 bases. Looked up from germline, CDR1 is MNHEY and CDR2 is SVGAGI. V lost 4 bases, J lost 1 base, and 5 bases stayed unmatched. The CDR3 is made up of 16 amino acids. The CDR3 bases are TGTGCCAGCAGTTGGTCTAGCGGGGGGCCCCAAGAGACCCAGTACTTC. This encodes CASSWSSGGPQETQYF.